Below, one T cell receptor beta chain is given with its context. Its antigen is undetermined. With 4 bases removed from V and 5 bases from J, the gap between germline ends came to 13 bases. Germline V lookup: CDR1 SGHDN, CDR2 FVKESK. The CDR3 loop spans 14 amino acids. The sample originates from a study of T cells in localized non-small cell lung cancer. The study, taken as a whole, reports: Longer overall survival accompanied higher blood T cell density. A median about 56 of the top 100 tumor clones appeared in adjacent lung.

The repertoire was sequenced with immunoSEQ multiplex PCR; TCRdb's copy has only in-frame clones and lacks some. The data show 65,000 to 80,000 clones, roughly 80% seen once. The genes are TRBV14 and TRBJ2-3; possibly TRBD2 for D (5 bases). The input for sequencing was peripheral blood, taken before any cancer treatment. This sequence originates from a female donor over 55 with stage I lung adenocarcinoma. The CDR3 sequence: CASSPLGTQDTQYF. The CDR3 region has the DNA TGTGCCAGCAGCCCACTAGGTACACAAGATACGCAGTATTTT. Using reference TRBV14 and TRBJ2-3 for the parts outside the CDR3, the full variable domain is EAGVTQFPSHSVIEKGQTVTLRCDPISGHDNLYWYRRVMGKEIKFLLHFVKESKQDESGMPNNRFLAERTGGTYSTLKVQPAELEDSGVYFCASSPLGTQDTQYFGPGTRLTVL.